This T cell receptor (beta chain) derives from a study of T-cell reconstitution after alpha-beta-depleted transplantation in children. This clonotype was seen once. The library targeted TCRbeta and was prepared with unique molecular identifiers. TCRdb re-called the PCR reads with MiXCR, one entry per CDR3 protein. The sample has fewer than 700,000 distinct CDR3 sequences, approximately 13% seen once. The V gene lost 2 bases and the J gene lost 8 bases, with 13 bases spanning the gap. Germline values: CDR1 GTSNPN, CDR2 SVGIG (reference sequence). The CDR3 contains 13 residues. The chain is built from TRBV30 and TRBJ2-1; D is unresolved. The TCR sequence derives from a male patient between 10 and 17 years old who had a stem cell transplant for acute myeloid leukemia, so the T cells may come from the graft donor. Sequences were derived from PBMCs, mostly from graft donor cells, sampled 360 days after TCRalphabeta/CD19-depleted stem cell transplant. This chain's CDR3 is CAWSSSDWDEQFF. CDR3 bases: TGTGCCTGGAGTTCTTCAGACTGGGATGAGCAGTTCTTC.